This T cell receptor (beta chain) was observed in a study of OX40 agonist ivuxolimab in advanced cancers. In germline, CDR1 is SGHRS, CDR2 YFSETQ. The CDR3 is made up of 14 amino acids. Deletions cut 1 base from V and 0 bases from J, with 7 bases between. The assay was immunoSEQ multiplex PCR, and TCRdb's table has in-frame clones only and misses some. The data contain roughly 140,000 clones, 94% of them seen just once; the ten biggest clones take up around 0.33%. The clonotype comes from an adult with an advanced solid tumor such as melanoma, head and neck, liver or kidney cancer. The specimen comprised CD4+ or CD8+ T cells sorted from blood, sampled in a trial of the OX40 agonist ivuxolimab. The chain combines TRBV5-1 with TRBJ2-5; D gene uncertain. The CDR3 coding sequence is TGCGCCAGCAGCTTGTTGGGATACCAAGAGACCCAGTACTTC. This gives the protein CASSLLGYQETQYF.